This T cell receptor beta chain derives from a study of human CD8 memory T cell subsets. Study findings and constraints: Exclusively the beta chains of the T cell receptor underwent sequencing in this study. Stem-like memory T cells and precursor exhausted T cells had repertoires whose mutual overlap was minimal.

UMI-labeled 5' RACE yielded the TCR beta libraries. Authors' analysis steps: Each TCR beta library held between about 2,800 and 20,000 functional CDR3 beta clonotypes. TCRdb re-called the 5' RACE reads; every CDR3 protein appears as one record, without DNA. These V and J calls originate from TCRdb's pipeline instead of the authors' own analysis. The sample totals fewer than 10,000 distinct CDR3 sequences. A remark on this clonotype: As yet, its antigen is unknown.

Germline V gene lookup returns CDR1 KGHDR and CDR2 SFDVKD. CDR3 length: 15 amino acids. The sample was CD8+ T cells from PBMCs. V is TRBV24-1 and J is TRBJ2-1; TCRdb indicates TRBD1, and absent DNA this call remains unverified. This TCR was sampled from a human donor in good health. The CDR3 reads CATSDLSLLYNEQFF.